This T cell receptor beta chain is drawn from a study of CD8+CD57+ T cells in acquired aplastic anemia. Study-wide results and caveats: Overlapping CD8+ CDR3 repertoires of patients and controls contained approximately 28 shared sequences. CD8+ Simpson's diversity in patients was not significantly different from that in controls.

Profiles of TCR beta VDJ and CDR3 were generated from a genomic DNA template. MiXCR was run by TCRdb on the reads, yielding one entry per CDR3 protein. Here the sample spans around 150,000 distinct CDR3 sequences, approximately 40% being singletons. Germline V gives CDR1 SEHNR, CDR2 FQNEAQ (reference sequence). The V and J ends lost 6 bases and 9 bases respectively, with 12 bases between them. The length of the CDR3 is 12 residues. Regarding this clonotype: Antigen: not known.

V and J are TRBV7-9 and TRBJ2-1; possibly TRBD1 or TRBD2 for D (6 bases each). Sequencing was carried out using sorted CD4+, CD8+, or CD8+CD57+ T cells (not recorded which) from PBMCs. This TCR came from a human donor in good health. CDR3 sequence: CASSPRGVEQFF. CDR3 sequence (DNA): TGTGCCAGCAGTCCGAGGGGGGTTGAGCAGTTCTTC.